Following are 26 T cell receptor beta chains from one sample sequenced in a study of T cell responses to AZD1222 COVID-19 vaccine. Only in-frame clones appear in the TCRdb table, and some are missing; sequencing was by immunoSEQ multiplex PCR. The table lists more than 140,000 clones, more than 70% of them singletons. The sequencing used peripheral blood, collected on day 0 of MenACWY control vaccination. Receptors were obtained from an adult in good health.

The chain is built from TRBV2 and TRBJ2-3; D uncertain. Germline loops: CDR1 SNHLY, CDR2 FYNNEI. CDR3 size: 14 residues. The V end lost 3 bases, the J end lost 4 bases, and 11 bases lay between the germline ends. CDR3 DNA: TGTGCCAGCAGTGAGGTGGGCTTTTCAGATACGCAGTATTTT. It is translated as CASSEVGFSDTQYF.

The chain joins TRBV9 to TRBJ2-7, with unresolved D. There are 14 residues in the CDR3. V shed 0 bases and J shed 4 bases, with 11 bases lying between them. Germline CDR1 SGDLS, CDR2 YYNGEE. CDR3: CASSVGAGTYEQYF. CDR3 bases: TGTGCCAGCAGCGTAGGGGCAGGCACTTACGAGCAGTACTTC.

V and J are TRBV5-1 and TRBJ1-1; D is perhaps TRBD1 (5 bases). The CDR3 runs 17 residues. From germline, CDR1 is SGHRS and CDR2 YFSETQ. V was cut by 2 bases and J by 5 bases, with 22 bases left in between. Here the CDR3 reads CASSFQDSYGMGTEAFF. In nucleotides, the CDR3 is TGCGCCAGCAGCTTTCAAGACAGCTATGGGATGGGGACTGAAGCTTTCTTT. Full variable domain (remainder filled in from reference TRBV5-1 and TRBJ1-1): KAGVTQTPRYLIKTRGQQVTLSCSPISGHRSVSWYQQTPGQGLQFLFEYFSETQRNKGNFPGRFSGRQFSNSRSEMNVSTLELGDSALYLCASSFQDSYGMGTEAFFGQGTRLTVV.

The rearrangement joins TRBV7-2 to TRBJ1-5; D uncertain. Trimming removed 4 bases at V and 4 bases at J, with 8 bases between. CDR3 length equals 13 residues. The V gene's germline CDR1 is SGHTA and CDR2 FQGNSA. The CDR3 region has the DNA TGTGCCAGCAGCTACGACACAAATCAGCCCCAGCATTTT. Encoded protein: CASSYDTNQPQHF.

This chain uses TRBV18 with TRBJ1-2; D possibly corresponds to TRBD1 (5 bases). Germline V gives CDR1 KGHSH, CDR2 LQKENI. The CDR3 contains 15 residues. Trimming removed 0 bases at V and 4 bases at J, with 12 bases between. CDR3 loop: CASSPPRQGPYGYTF. In DNA form, the CDR3 reads TGTGCCAGCTCACCACCGAGGCAGGGCCCCTATGGCTACACCTTC.

V and J are TRBV4-1 and TRBJ1-4; perhaps TRBD1 as D (6 bases). V was cut by 4 bases and J by 8 bases, with 14 bases left in between. CDR3 length: 14 amino acids. Per the germline V gene, CDR1 is MGHRA and CDR2 is YSYEKL. CDR3 sequence (DNA): TGCGCCAGCAGCCGCGAAGGAAGGGGGGAAAAACTGTTTTTT. This sequence encodes CASSREGRGEKLFF.

The chain is built from TRBV11-3 and TRBJ2-7; weak D call: TRBD2 (6 bases). From germline, CDR1 is SGHNT and CDR2 YENEEA. Trimming stripped 4 bases from V and 1 base from J, with 14 bases between. This CDR3 contains 15 residues. CDR3 nucleotides: TGTGCCAGCAGCTGGCGGTTGGAGGGTTCCTACGAGCAGTACTTC. It yields the protein CASSWRLEGSYEQYF.

The gene calls are TRBV5-4 and TRBJ1-2; 8 bases match TRBD1. The CDR3 is made up of 14 amino acids. With V trimmed by 3 bases and J by 6 bases, 7 bases remained unmatched. Germline V gives CDR1 SGHNT, CDR2 YYREEE (reference sequence). The CDR3 sequence is CASSSKRTGNGYTF. The CDR3 DNA reads as TGTGCCAGCAGCTCGAAGCGGACAGGGAATGGCTACACCTTC.

The CDR3 is CASSKGPTGNNSPLHF. The CDR3 nucleotides read TGTGCCAGCAGCAAGGGACCGACGGGCAATAATTCACCCCTCCACTTT. The chain links TRBV5-4 to TRBJ1-6; possibly TRBD1 for D (5 bases). The CDR3 consists of 16 residues. The V and J ends lost 4 bases and 5 bases respectively, with 16 bases between them. Germline lookup yields CDR1 SGHNT and CDR2 YYREEE (reference sequence).

This chain uses TRBV30 with TRBJ2-5; D perhaps matches TRBD2 (6 bases). Between the trimmed V and J ends, which lost 7 bases and 0 bases, there was a span of 15 bases. Germline loops: CDR1 GTSNPN, CDR2 SVGIG (reference sequence). The length of the CDR3 is 14 residues. The DNA for the CDR3 is TGTGCCTCATATCGTGGCGGGAACCAAGAGACCCAGTACTTC. It specifies CASYRGGNQETQYF.

This rearrangement joins TRBV7-2 to TRBJ2-2; possibly TRBD1 or TRBD2 for D (6 bases each). V lost 1 base and J 5 bases, leaving 14 bases between the germline ends. This CDR3 has 16 amino acids. Looked up from germline, CDR1 is SGHTA and CDR2 is FQGNSA. Here the CDR3 reads CASSLGSGAGTGELFF. As DNA, the CDR3 is TGTGCCAGCAGCTTAGGCTCGGGGGCGGGGACCGGGGAGCTGTTTTTT. Complete variable domain (other parts from reference TRBV7-2 and TRBJ2-2): GAGVSQSPSNKVTEKGKDVELRCDPISGHTALYWYRQSLGQGLEFLIYFQGNSAPDKSGLPSDRFSAERTGGSVSTLTIQRTQQEDSAVYLCASSLGSGAGTGELFFGEGSRLTVL.

This clone was observed a handful of times. The chain is built from TRBV6-2 or TRBV6-3 and TRBJ2-7; tentatively, D is TRBD1 (5 bases). There are 12 residues in the CDR3. V lost 4 bases, J lost 7 bases, and 11 bases lay in between. From germline, CDR1 is MNHEY and CDR2 SVGEGT. CDR3 sequence reads: CASSSQGGEQYF. The CDR3 DNA reads TGTGCCAGCAGTTCTCAGGGCGGTGAGCAGTACTTC.

This clone was counted a single time. V is TRBV11-2 and J is TRBJ1-1, with a possible D match to TRBD1 (6 bases). Germline CDR1 reads SGHAT; CDR2 reads FQNNGV. The CDR3 covers 15 residues. The ends were cut back, 10 bases at V and 0 bases at J, with 18 bases in the middle. The CDR3 nucleotides are TGTGCCACAGACTTGGGGGGGGGCATGAACACTGAAGCTTTCTTT. Its protein product is CATDLGGGMNTEAFF.

The CDR3 region is CASSLGDRGSLEQYF. As DNA, the CDR3 is TGTGCCAGCAGCTTAGGGGACAGGGGGTCTCTCGAGCAGTACTTC. The chain has TRBV11-2 and TRBJ2-7, with 11 bases lining up with TRBD1. With 1 base clipped from V and 6 bases from J, the junction kept 5 bases outside the gene matches. Looked up from germline, CDR1 is SGHAT and CDR2 is FQNNGV. This CDR3 has 15 residues.

This chain links TRBV29-1 with TRBJ1-2; D uncertain. This CDR3 has 14 residues. CDR1 and CDR2 from the germline V gene are SQVTM and ANQGSEA. V dropped 4 bases and J dropped 8 bases, with 20 bases sitting between them. In DNA form, the CDR3 reads TGCAGCGTTGGATCCGCCGGTCTCTATGGGGGCTACACCTTC. Its protein is CSVGSAGLYGGYTF. The whole variable domain, remainder taken from reference TRBV29-1 and TRBJ1-2, is SAVISQKPSRDICQRGTSLTIQCQVDSQVTMMFWYRQQPGQSLTLIATANQGSEATYESGFVIDKFPISRPNLTFSTLTVSNMSPEDSSIYLCSVGSAGLYGGYTFGSGTRLTVV.

This clone was detected only once. The gene calls are TRBV11-1 and TRBJ2-3; 10 bases map to TRBD2. The CDR3 sequence is 16 residues long. After removal of 3 bases from V and 1 base from J, the junction contained 4 bases not matched to a gene. From germline, CDR1 is SGHAT and CDR2 FQDESV (reference sequence). CDR3 in amino acids: CASSFGLAEGTDTQYF. CDR3 DNA: TGTGCCAGCAGCTTTGGACTAGCGGAGGGCACAGATACGCAGTATTTT. Using reference TRBV11-1 and TRBJ2-3 for the parts outside the CDR3, the full variable domain is EAEVAQSPRYKITEKSQAVAFWCDPISGHATLYWYRQILGQGPELLVQFQDESVVDDSQLPKDRFSAERLKGVDSTLKIQPAELGDSAMYLCASSFGLAEGTDTQYFGPGTRLTVL.

The chain has TRBV27 and TRBJ2-1; weak D call: TRBD1 (5 bases). V was shortened by 5 bases and J by 0 bases, with 14 bases between the two germline ends. The CDR3 has 16 amino acids. CDR1 and CDR2 (germline): MNHEY, SMNVEV (reference sequence). This CDR3 is CASSTRQSLSYNEQFF. CDR3 coding DNA: TGTGCCAGCAGTACGCGACAGTCCCTCTCCTACAATGAGCAGTTCTTC.

This sequence joins TRBV6-5 and TRBJ2-2; 9 bases are shared with TRBD1. Trimming took 6 bases from V and 6 from J; bases not matched to a gene: 8. There are 15 residues in the CDR3. The germline CDR1 and CDR2 sequences are MNHEY and SVGAGI. The CDR3 coding sequence is TGTGCCAGCAGCCCGGACAGGGGTCGGGCCGGGGAGCTGTTTTTT. This translates into CASSPDRGRAGELFF.

The rearrangement joins TRBV12-3 or TRBV12-4 to TRBJ1-5; a weak D match, TRBD1 (5 bases). Trimming took 5 bases from V and 6 from J, leaving 11 bases between them. The CDR3 length is 13 residues. CDR3 nucleotides: TGTGCCAGCAGTACCAGGGTTGGTCAGCCCCAGCATTTT. It encodes CASSTRVGQPQHF.

This sequence joins TRBV18 and TRBJ1-2, with a weak D call TRBD1 (5 bases). Germline-derived CDR1 and CDR2 are KGHSH and LQKENI. V dropped 2 bases and J dropped 1 base, with 20 bases sitting between them. The CDR3 runs to 18 residues. The CDR3 sequence is CASSPTPGTGGGNYGYTF. The CDR3 DNA follows: TGTGCCAGCTCACCAACTCCCGGGACGGGAGGAGGTAACTATGGCTACACCTTC.

V gene TRBV18 combines with J gene TRBJ2-3; D unresolved. Per germline, CDR1 KGHSH and CDR2 LQKENI. The V end was cut by 3 bases, the J end by 0 bases, with 7 bases between. The CDR3 totals 14 residues. CDR3 nucleotide sequence: TGTGCCAGCTCACCTCTGAGTAGCACAGATACGCAGTATTTT. Translation: CASSPLSSTDTQYF.

J is TRBJ2-1 and V is TRBV7-3; 8 bases agree with TRBD2. V lost 4 bases, J lost 8 bases, and 4 bases stayed unmatched. Germline V gene sequence: CDR1 SGHTA, CDR2 FQGTGA. This CDR3 region has 13 residues. In nucleotides, the CDR3 is TGTGCCAGCAGCTCCGGGACTAGGGATGAGCAGTTCTTC. Translation gives CASSSGTRDEQFF.

The V and J genes are TRBV7-2 and TRBJ2-7; 9 nucleotides agree with TRBD1. This CDR3 region has 15 residues. CDR1 is SGHTA, CDR2 FQGNSA, per germline. V dropped 1 base and J dropped 1; count of bases not matched to a gene: 2. The CDR3 nucleotides read TGTGCCAGCAGCTTAGACAGGGGGCCTTCCTACGAGCAGTACTTC. As protein: CASSLDRGPSYEQYF.

The chain combines TRBV5-5 with TRBJ2-1; a weak D match, TRBD2 (6 bases). The CDR3 loop spans 12 amino acids. The ends were cut back, 3 bases at V and 10 bases at J, with 11 bases in the middle. CDR1 SGHKS and CDR2 YYEKEE come from the germline V gene (reference sequence). CDR3 nucleotides: TGTGCCAGCAGCTGGGACTTAATAGAGCAGTTCTTC. It encodes CASSWDLIEQFF.

The rearrangement joins TRBV11-2 to TRBJ2-7; D unresolved. The CDR3 sequence is 12 residues long. V was trimmed by 5 bases and J by 3 bases, leaving 8 bases between them. The germline CDR1 and CDR2 sequences are SGHAT and FQNNGV. The CDR3 sequence: CASSPASYEQYF. In nucleotides, the CDR3 is TGTGCCAGCAGCCCCGCCAGCTACGAGCAGTACTTC. The entire variable domain, with the rest obtained from reference TRBV11-2 and TRBJ2-7, is as follows: EAGVAQSPRYKIIEKRQSVAFWCNPISGHATLYWYQQILGQGPKLLIQFQNNGVVDDSQLPKDRFSAERLKGVDSTLKIQPAKLEDSAVYLCASSPASYEQYFGPGTRLTVT.

DNA for the CDR3: TGTGCCAGCACATCGGTCAGGGGCAATCAGCCCCAGCATTTT. Translated: CASTSVRGNQPQHF. The rearrangement joins TRBV2 to TRBJ1-5; perhaps TRBD1 as D (5 bases). This CDR3 region has 14 residues. The V and J ends lost 7 bases and 2 bases respectively, with 12 bases between them. From germline, CDR1 is SNHLY and CDR2 FYNNEI.